This T cell receptor beta chain was identified during a study of shared clonotypes between healthy human individuals. Points from the study as a whole: Generation probabilities were higher for clonotypes shared across all four sorted-subset donors than for unshared ones. Between several donors, naive CD4 clonotypes were shared at a level of roughly 5.5%.

Sequenced by immunoSEQ multiplex PCR; TCRdb stores in-frame clones only, minus some. Of more than 400,000 clones in the sample, about 96% were seen once. For this clone: No antigen is known for it.

CDR3 length equals 15 residues. V was pared by 0 bases and J by 14 bases, with 7 bases of the junction left unmatched. Per germline, CDR1 LNHDA and CDR2 SQIVND (reference sequence). The chain is built from TRBV19 and TRBJ2-3, with 14 positions matching TRBD2. The receptor was derived from a woman aged 25 to 39 in good health. Sequencing was done on a sample of naive CD4+ T cells sorted from blood. As for subset: CD45RA+ positively selected. CDR3 sequence (DNA): TGTGCCAGTAGTATAGACCCGACTAGCGGGAGGGCCCTGTATTTT. Its protein product is CASSIDPTSGRALYF.